Listed below are T cell receptor beta chains from one sample, sequenced in a study of beta chain features in type 1 diabetes. The assay was immunoSEQ multiplex PCR, and TCRdb's table has in-frame clones only and misses some. The sample holds thousands of clones, about 80% seen once. The sample was Tregs from blood. The receptors come from a woman aged 18 to 35 in good health. Both conserved end residues are part of each CDR3. The D gene is left open where the match is weak. Not all rows give a size; the values are once, few, many and, for expanded clones, a class.

.	.	TRBV7-2	TRBJ2-5	TGTGCCAGCAGCACCCCCGGGGGACTCCGGGGAAGGGCCCAGTACTTC	CASSTPGGLRGRAQYF
.	.	TRBV6-5	TRBJ2-7	TGTGCCAGCAGTTATGCAGCGGGCGAGCAGTACTTC	CASSYAAGEQYF
.	TRBD1	TRBV18	TRBJ1-1	TGTGCCAGCTCGCCACAGGGGGACACTGAAGCTTTCTTT	CASSPQGDTEAFF
.	.	TRBV19	TRBJ1-3	TGTGCCAGTAGTTCGGGGGGCTTATCCGGAAACACCATATATTTT	CASSSGGLSGNTIYF
.	.	TRBV7-9	TRBJ1-5	TGTGCCAGCAGCTCCCCAGCGCAGCCCCAGCATTTT	CASSSPAQPQHF
.	TRBD1	TRBV7-9	TRBJ1-5	TGTGCCAGCAGCTATACAGGGGACGGTCAGCCCCAGCATTTT	CASSYTGDGQPQHF
.	.	TRBV5-1	TRBJ2-1	TGCGCCAGCAGCTTGGTCGGCGGTAGGGGCGATGAGCAGTTCTTC	CASSLVGGRGDEQFF
few	TRBD1	TRBV18	TRBJ1-2	TGTGCCAGCTCACCGGAGACAGGGCCGGATGGCTACACCTTC	CASSPETGPDGYTF
once	.	TRBV2	TRBJ2-3	TGTGCCACTCGTATGGGGGGACCCAGATCAGATACGCAGTATTTT	CATRMGGPRSDTQYF
.	.	TRBV11-2	TRBJ1-1	TGTGCCAGCAGCTTAGAGTCACAGGGTGGGTCCAAGAACACTGAAGCTTTCTTT	CASSLESQGGSKNTEAFF
.	TRBD2	TRBV10-2	TRBJ2-1	TGCGCCAGCAGTGGGCGGAGTCTAGCGGGAGAAGGGAATGAGCAGTTCTTC	CASSGRSLAGEGNEQFF
.	.	TRBV7-9	TRBJ1-3	TGTGCCAGCAGCTCACTTCCGGGCTCTGGAAACACCATATATTTT	CASSSLPGSGNTIYF
.	.	TRBV5-1	TRBJ2-3	TGCGCCAGCAGCTTGGGGGGGGCAGATACGCAGTATTTT	CASSLGGADTQYF
.	.	TRBV2	TRBJ2-7	TGTGCCAGCAGTCTTGGCGGGGGCCATACGTACGAGCAGTACTTC	CASSLGGGHTYEQYF
few	TRBD1	TRBV7-9	TRBJ2-3	TGTGCCAGCAGCCTTACAGGGGCTCCGGCGGATACGCAGTATTTT	CASSLTGAPADTQYF
few	TRBD1	TRBV6-5	TRBJ2-1	TGTGCCAGCAGTAAACAGGGGTACAATGAGCAGTTCTTC	CASSKQGYNEQFF
.	.	TRBV7-9	TRBJ2-1	TGTGCCAGCAGCTTAGGGGGCTCCCTATACAATGAGCAGTTCTTC	CASSLGGSLYNEQFF
few	TRBD2	TRBV5-1	TRBJ2-7	TGCGCCAGCAGCTTGAGACTAGCGGGAGGAAGCGAGCAGTACTTC	CASSLRLAGGSEQYF